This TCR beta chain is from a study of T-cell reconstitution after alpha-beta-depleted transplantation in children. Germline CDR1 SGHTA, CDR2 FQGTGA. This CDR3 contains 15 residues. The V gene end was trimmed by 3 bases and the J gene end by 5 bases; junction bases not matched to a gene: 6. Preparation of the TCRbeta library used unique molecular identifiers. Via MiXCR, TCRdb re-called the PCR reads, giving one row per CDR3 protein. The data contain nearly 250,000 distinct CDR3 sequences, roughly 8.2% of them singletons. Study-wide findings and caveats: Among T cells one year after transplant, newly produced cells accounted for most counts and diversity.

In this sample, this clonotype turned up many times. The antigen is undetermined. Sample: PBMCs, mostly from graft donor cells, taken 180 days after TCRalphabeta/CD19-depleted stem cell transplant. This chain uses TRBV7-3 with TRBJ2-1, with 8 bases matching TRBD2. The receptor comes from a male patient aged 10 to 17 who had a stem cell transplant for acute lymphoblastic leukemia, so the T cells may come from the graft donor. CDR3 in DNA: TGTGCCAGCAGCTTCTTAGCGGGGCCGGACAATGAGCAGTTCTTC. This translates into CASSFLAGPDNEQFF.